This T cell receptor beta chain comes out of a study of blood T cells in healthy people across ages. The CDR3 sequence is 14 residues long. CDR1 DFQATT and CDR2 SNEGSKA come from the germline V gene (reference sequence). A second PCR, run for roughly 7 to 12 cycles, used a sample-barcoded 5' primer plus a J-beta primer mix. Via MiXCR, TCRdb re-called the 5' RACE reads, giving one row per CDR3 protein. The table records around 1.5 million distinct CDR3 sequences, about 32% of them present only once. The J gene is TRBJ2-4, the V gene TRBV20-1; 11 bases align to TRBD2. Matching the DNA end better, TRBJ2-7 makes the J call doubtful. The sequence came from a woman in her twenties or thirties in good health. The specimen sequenced was blood. DNA for the CDR3: TGCAGTGCTAGAGATGCGCTAGCGGGGGGCGAGCAGTACTTC. It codes for CSARDALAGGEQYF.